This entry lists 4 T cell receptor beta chains sequenced from one sample in a study of Tregs in tolerant kidney transplant recipients. Sequencing was performed with immunoSEQ multiplex PCR; in TCRdb, only in-frame clones are kept and a portion is missing. The sample lists some 21,000 clones; roughly 80% were seen once. Related graft donors supplied nonmyeloablative bone marrow transplants, and mixed chimerism was transient. Source: CD8+ T cells from blood (PBMCs), taken 6 months after the transplant. The receptors derive from a human patient who received a combined kidney and bone marrow transplant. Some T cells may trace back to the graft donor.

This clone was detected once. The gene calls are TRBV7-3 and TRBJ2-5; D may be TRBD1 (6 bases). V lost 3 bases, J lost 5 bases, and 13 bases lay in between. The CDR3 runs 14 residues. The V gene's germline CDR1 is SGHTA and CDR2 FQGTGA. In DNA form, the CDR3 reads TGTGCCAGCAGCTTCTCCGGGACACGGGAGACCCAGTACTTC. Its translation is CASSFSGTRETQYF.

The genes are TRBV4-3 and TRBJ2-7; D may be TRBD1 (5 bases). The CDR3 runs 16 residues. The germline V gene has CDR1 LGHNA and CDR2 YSLEER. V lost 0 bases, J lost 1 base, and 13 bases lay in between. CDR3 region: CASSQDRTLSSYEQYF. As DNA, the CDR3 is TGCGCCAGCAGCCAAGATAGGACACTTTCTTCCTACGAGCAGTACTTC.

CDR3: CASSLGRSPLHF. The CDR3 DNA follows: TGTGCCAGCAGCTTAGGTCGTTCACCCCTCCACTTT. This chain joins TRBV13 and TRBJ1-6; no firm D call. V shed 0 bases and J shed 9 bases, with 3 bases lying between them. The CDR3 has 12 amino acids. CDR1 and CDR2 from the germline V gene are PRHDT and FYEKMQ (reference sequence).

This clone came up a few times. This sequence joins TRBV4-2 and TRBJ2-7; a weak D match, TRBD2 (6 bases). From germline, CDR1 is LGHNA and CDR2 YNFKEQ. The CDR3 extends over 12 amino acids. The V gene lost 4 bases and the J gene lost 6 bases, with 10 bases spanning the gap. CDR3 in amino acids: CASSPDGGEQYF. The CDR3 region has the DNA TGTGCCAGCAGCCCCGACGGGGGCGAGCAGTACTTC.